This passage covers 14 T cell receptor beta chains from one sample sequenced in a study of blood T cell repertoires in COVID-19. The method was immunoSEQ multiplex PCR; TCRdb's version includes in-frame clones alone and lacks a portion of them. The sample lists 140,000 or so clones, 80% to 90% seen once, with around 2.9% in the top ten. Sequencing was performed on peripheral blood. These receptors were obtained from an older woman with active COVID-19.

V gene TRBV6-2 or TRBV6-3 combines with J gene TRBJ2-2; 12 nucleotides match TRBD2. Germline lookup yields CDR1 MNHEY and CDR2 SVGEGT. The CDR3 is made up of 14 amino acids. V was clipped by 5 bases and J by 8 bases; unmatched bases: 3. The CDR3 spells CASSGLAGMGELFF. CDR3 DNA: TGTGCCAGCAGTGGACTAGCGGGAATGGGGGAGCTGTTTTTT.

The chain employs TRBV28 and TRBJ2-7, with D possibly being TRBD2 (6 bases). CDR1 is MDHEN and CDR2 is SYDVKM in the germline V gene. The V end was cut by 8 bases, the J end by 5 bases, with 16 bases between. This CDR3 is 13 amino acids long. The CDR3 coding sequence is TGTGCCAGCTCCCGGTGGGGAGGTAACGAGCAGTACTTC. This sequence encodes CASSRWGGNEQYF.

The chain carries TRBV5-1 and TRBJ2-1; a possible D gene is TRBD2 (6 bases). Germline loops: CDR1 SGHRS, CDR2 YFSETQ. The CDR3 extends over 14 amino acids. V was cut by 6 bases and J by 3 bases, with 13 bases left in between. The CDR3 is CASTQEGSYNEQFF. Written as DNA, the CDR3 is TGCGCCAGCACTCAGGAGGGAAGCTACAATGAGCAGTTCTTC. Drawing the rest from reference TRBV5-1 and TRBJ2-1, the complete variable domain is KAGVTQTPRYLIKTRGQQVTLSCSPISGHRSVSWYQQTPGQGLQFLFEYFSETQRNKGNFPGRFSGRQFSNSRSEMNVSTLELGDSALYLCASTQEGSYNEQFFGPGTRLTVL.

This rearrangement joins TRBV5-6 to TRBJ2-7; the match to TRBD1 covers 9 bases. This CDR3 has 13 amino acids. Trimming removed 5 bases from V and 6 bases from J; junction bases left unmatched: 6. Germline values: CDR1 SGHDT, CDR2 YYEEEE. For the CDR3, the DNA is TGTGCCAGCAGGCGGGGGACAGGGTTCGAGCAGTACTTC. Translated, it gives CASRRGTGFEQYF.

In this sample, this clone turned up a few times. The chain is built from TRBV19 and TRBJ1-6; no definite D call. Between the trimmed V and J ends, which lost 8 bases and 9 bases, there was a span of 11 bases. Germline values: CDR1 LNHDA, CDR2 SQIVND (reference sequence). There are 12 residues in the CDR3. CDR3 sequence reads: CASQVGVSPLHF. For the CDR3, the DNA is TGTGCCAGTCAGGTGGGAGTTTCACCCCTCCACTTT.

A single count supports this clone. This chain joins TRBV2 and TRBJ2-7; a possible D gene is TRBD1 (5 bases). The CDR3 has 16 amino acids. Germline lookup yields CDR1 SNHLY and CDR2 FYNNEI. V lost 6 bases and J lost 2, with 20 bases in between. The CDR3 loop is CASRAGLGLGAYEQYF. CDR3 bases: TGTGCCAGCAGGGCCGGGCTTGGGCTAGGGGCCTACGAGCAGTACTTC.

The V and J genes are TRBV28 and TRBJ2-3, with D possibly matching TRBD2 (5 bases). V shed 1 base and J shed 0 bases, with 11 bases lying between them. CDR3 length: 16 amino acids. The V gene's germline CDR1 is MDHEN and CDR2 SYDVKM. The CDR3 reads CASSLLASGSTDTQYF. CDR3 in DNA: TGTGCCAGCAGTTTATTAGCAAGCGGAAGCACAGATACGCAGTATTTT.

The chain couples TRBV12-3 or TRBV12-4 to TRBJ2-1; 11 nucleotides line up with TRBD2. V lost 6 bases and J lost 7; bases outside the gene matches: 2. This CDR3 contains 13 residues. This CDR3 is CASSRLAGNEQFF. CDR3 sequence (DNA): TGTGCCAGCAGCCGACTAGCGGGAAATGAGCAGTTCTTC.

The chain couples TRBV4-3 to TRBJ2-1; 8 positions agree with TRBD1. J lost 6 bases, V lost 4 bases, and 14 bases had no gene match. Germline CDR1 reads LGHNA; CDR2 reads YSLEER. This CDR3 contains 17 residues. CDR3 sequence: CASSPSLLQGESNEQFF. CDR3 sequence (DNA): TGCGCCAGCAGCCCGTCGTTGTTACAGGGGGAGAGCAATGAGCAGTTCTTC.

This clone was counted ten times or more. The chain employs TRBV10-3 and TRBJ2-7; D might be TRBD2 (5 bases). This CDR3 is built from 15 residues. V was cut by 3 bases and J by 1 base, with 13 bases left in between. The germline V gene encodes CDR1 ENHRY and CDR2 SYGVKD. The CDR3 here is CAISEGIALSYEQYF. As DNA, the CDR3 is TGTGCCATCAGTGAAGGGATAGCGTTGTCCTACGAGCAGTACTTC.

The J gene is TRBJ1-1, the V gene TRBV6-4; the D is unclear. Trimming stripped 10 bases from V and 5 bases from J, with 20 bases between. The CDR3 length is 14 residues. Germline values: CDR1 MRHNA, CDR2 SNTAGT. The CDR3 bases are TGTGCCACCGAGACTGCGGAGTGCCTGACTGAAGCTTTCTTT. It specifies CATETAECLTEAFF.

This chain links TRBV7-9 with TRBJ2-1; 9 positions agree with TRBD2. J lost 3 bases, V lost 8 bases, and 14 bases had no gene match. CDR3 length: 17 residues. The V gene's germline CDR1 is SEHNR and CDR2 FQNEAQ (reference sequence). CDR3 sequence reads: CASGSQRAGGNYNEQFF. The CDR3 DNA is TGTGCCAGCGGATCACAACGGGCGGGAGGGAACTACAATGAGCAGTTCTTC.

The J gene is TRBJ2-7, the V gene TRBV6-6, with 10 bases aligning to TRBD1. CDR3 length: 15 residues. CDR1 and CDR2 from the germline V gene are MNHNY and SVGAGI (reference sequence). Germline trimming cut 6 bases from V and 6 bases from J; bases unmatched to any gene: 11. In DNA, the CDR3 is TGTGCCAGCAGCACGAACGGACAGGGGGTCGTCGAGCAGTACTTC. Protein product: CASSTNGQGVVEQYF.

The chain combines TRBV7-2 with TRBJ2-3; D not resolved. The CDR3 sequence is 13 residues long. Looked up from germline, CDR1 is SGHTA and CDR2 is FQGNSA. Trimming took 9 bases from V and 1 from J, leaving 11 bases between them. The DNA of the CDR3 is TGTGCCAGTAAACAAGTTGGCACAGATACGCAGTATTTT. It codes for CASKQVGTDTQYF.